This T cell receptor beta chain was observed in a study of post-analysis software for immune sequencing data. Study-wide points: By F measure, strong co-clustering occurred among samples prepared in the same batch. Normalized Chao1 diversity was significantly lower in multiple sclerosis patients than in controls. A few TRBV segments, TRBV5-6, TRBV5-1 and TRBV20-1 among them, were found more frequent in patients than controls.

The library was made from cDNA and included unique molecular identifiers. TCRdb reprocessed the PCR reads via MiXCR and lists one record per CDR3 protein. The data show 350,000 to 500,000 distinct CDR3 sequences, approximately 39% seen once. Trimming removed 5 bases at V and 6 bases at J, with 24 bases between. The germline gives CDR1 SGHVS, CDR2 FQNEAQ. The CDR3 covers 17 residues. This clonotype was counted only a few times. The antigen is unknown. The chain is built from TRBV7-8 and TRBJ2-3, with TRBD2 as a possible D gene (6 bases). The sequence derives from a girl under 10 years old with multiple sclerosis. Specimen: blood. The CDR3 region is CASSQRSLRRGHDTQYF. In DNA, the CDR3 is TGTGCCAGCAGCCAAAGGTCCCTACGGCGGGGTCATGATACGCAGTATTTT.